Presented here are 5 T cell receptor beta chains from one specimen sequenced in a study of T cell changes during pregnancy in multiple sclerosis. Generated by immunoSEQ multiplex PCR, the TCRdb table keeps only in-frame clones and is missing some. The sample holds 70,000 to 100,000 clones, approximately 92% seen once. The specimen was peripheral blood, collected in the first trimester of pregnancy. The receptors were gathered from a female donor with multiple sclerosis, enrolled in a pregnancy study.

The chain carries TRBV2 and TRBJ1-4; TRBD1 matches at 11 bases. CDR3 length: 15 residues. The germline V gene encodes CDR1 SNHLY and CDR2 FYNNEI. J gave up 8 bases and V 6 bases, and 8 bases lay outside the gene matches. This CDR3 reads CASRDRGLGGEKLFF. In nucleotides, the CDR3 is TGTGCCAGCAGGGACAGGGGGCTGGGAGGAGAAAAACTGTTTTTT.

J is TRBJ2-1 and V is TRBV6-1; 11 nucleotides agree with TRBD2. V was clipped by 3 bases and J by 2 bases; unmatched bases: 3. This CDR3 contains 16 residues. Germline values: CDR1 MNHNS, CDR2 SASEGT. CDR3 bases: TGTGCCAGCAGTGAGAAACTAGCGGGGGCCTACAATGAGCAGTTCTTC. Translation: CASSEKLAGAYNEQFF.

This clone was found once. This sequence joins TRBV2 and TRBJ2-3, with TRBD2 identical over 14 bases. The V and J ends lost 6 bases and 6 bases, in that order; junction bases with no gene match: 5. The germline gives CDR1 SNHLY, CDR2 FYNNEI. The CDR3 consists of 15 residues. CDR3 protein: CASRGTSGGLDTQYF. The DNA of the CDR3 is TGTGCCAGCAGGGGGACTAGCGGGGGTTTGGATACGCAGTATTTT.

The genes are TRBV9 and TRBJ2-7, with 10 positions matching TRBD2. Germline V gene sequence: CDR1 SGDLS, CDR2 YYNGEE. V shed 2 bases, J shed 4 bases, and the junction held 9 bases outside the gene matches. The length of the CDR3 is 16 residues. CDR3 DNA: TGTGCCAGCAGCGTTAAAAGGACTAGCGGTTTTTACGAGCAGTACTTC. Amino acids: CASSVKRTSGFYEQYF.

V usage is TRBV5-1 and J usage is TRBJ2-7; perhaps TRBD1 as D (5 bases). The length of the CDR3 is 17 residues. The V gene lost 0 bases and the J gene lost 1 base, with 17 bases spanning the gap. CDR1 and CDR2 from the germline V gene are SGHRS and YFSETQ. The CDR3 DNA follows: TGCGCCAGCAGCTTGGAGGGTCCAAGAAAGGGGTCCTACGAGCAGTACTTC. Translated: CASSLEGPRKGSYEQYF.